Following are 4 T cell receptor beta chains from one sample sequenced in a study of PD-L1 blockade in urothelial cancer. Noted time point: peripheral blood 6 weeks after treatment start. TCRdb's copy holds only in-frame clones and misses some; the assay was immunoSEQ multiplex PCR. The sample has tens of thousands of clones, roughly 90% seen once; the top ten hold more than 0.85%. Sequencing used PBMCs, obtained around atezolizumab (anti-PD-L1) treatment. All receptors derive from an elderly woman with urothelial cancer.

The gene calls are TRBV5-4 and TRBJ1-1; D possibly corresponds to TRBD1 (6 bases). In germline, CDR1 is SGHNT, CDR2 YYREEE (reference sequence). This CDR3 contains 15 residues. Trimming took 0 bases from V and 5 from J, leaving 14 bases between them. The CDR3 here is CASSLVGGPGTEAFF. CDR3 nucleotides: TGTGCCAGCAGCTTGGTGGGGGGGCCGGGGACTGAAGCTTTCTTT.

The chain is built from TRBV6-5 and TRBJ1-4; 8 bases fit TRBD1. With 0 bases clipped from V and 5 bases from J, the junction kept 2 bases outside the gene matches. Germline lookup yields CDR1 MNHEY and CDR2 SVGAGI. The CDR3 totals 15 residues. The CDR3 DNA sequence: TGTGCCAGCAGTTACTCAAGGACAGGGAATGAAAAACTGTTTTTT. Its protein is CASSYSRTGNEKLFF.

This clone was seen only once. CDR3 sequence reads: CASSRSSQGTGELFF. The CDR3, as DNA: TGTGCCAGCAGCCGGTCGAGTCAGGGCACCGGGGAGCTGTTTTTT. The chain has TRBV5-4 and TRBJ2-2; the D gene is possibly TRBD1 (5 bases). This CDR3 region has 15 residues. CDR1 and CDR2 from the germline V gene are SGHNT and YYREEE (reference sequence). The V gene lost 4 bases and the J gene lost 4 bases, with 14 bases spanning the gap.

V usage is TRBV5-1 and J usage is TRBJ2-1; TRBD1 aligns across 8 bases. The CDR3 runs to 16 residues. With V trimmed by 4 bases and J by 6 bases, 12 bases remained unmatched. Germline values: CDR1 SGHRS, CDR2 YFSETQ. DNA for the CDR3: TGCGCCAGCAGCCTAAACGGACAGGGTTCAGGCAATGAGCAGTTCTTC. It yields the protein CASSLNGQGSGNEQFF.